The source of this T cell receptor beta chain is a study of chemoradiotherapy in HPV16-positive cancers. Only in-frame clones appear in the TCRdb table, and some are missing; sequencing was by immunoSEQ multiplex PCR. The sample holds 650 to 800 clones; about 66% are singletons and the top ten take approximately 28%. The CDR3 spans 14 residues. V lost 5 bases to trimming and J lost 5 bases, with 13 bases between them. The germline CDR1 and CDR2 sequences are SEHNR and FQNEAQ (reference sequence). The sequence derives from a human donor with HPV-associated anogenital cancer. This chain joins TRBV7-9 and TRBJ1-5; D is possibly TRBD1 (5 bases). The sequencing used tumor tissue, collected from a patient who underwent chemoradiotherapy. CDR3 coding DNA: TGTGCCAGCAGCCCTCTGGTGGGACATCAGCCCCAGCATTTT. The encoded protein is CASSPLVGHQPQHF.